Below, 17 T cell receptor beta chains from the same sample are listed, as sequenced in a study of blood T cell repertoires in COVID-19. Only in-frame clones appear in the TCRdb table, and some are missing; sequencing was by immunoSEQ multiplex PCR. The sample lists tens of thousands of clones, 76% seen once, with approximately 52% in the top ten. The sample taken for sequencing was peripheral blood. These receptors originate from an elderly woman with acute or convalescent COVID-19.

The chain has TRBV4-1 and TRBJ2-7; 9 nucleotides align to TRBD2. Trimming removed 1 base from V and 0 bases from J; junction bases left unmatched: 1. This CDR3 contains 15 residues. Germline V lookup: CDR1 MGHRA, CDR2 YSYEKL. CDR3 in DNA: TGCGCCAGCAGCCAAGTAGCGGGAGACTCCTACGAGCAGTACTTC. This encodes CASSQVAGDSYEQYF.

J is TRBJ2-7 and V is TRBV27; TRBD2 is a possible D gene (5 bases). Trimming took off 0 bases at V and 7 bases at J, with 22 bases between the two ends. Germline V gene sequence: CDR1 MNHEY, CDR2 SMNVEV (reference sequence). The CDR3 runs to 17 residues. The CDR3 DNA is TGTGCCAGCAGTTTATCCCCCTCATCCCTCCGGGGTGGGGAGCAGTACTTC. Amino acids: CASSLSPSSLRGGEQYF.

This clone was detected only a few times. The genes are TRBV14 and TRBJ2-7; D is perhaps TRBD2 (5 bases). V shed 1 base and J shed 0 bases, with 7 bases lying between them. CDR3 length: 14 residues. Germline V CDR1 and CDR2: SGHDN, FVKESK. This CDR3 reads CASSQGLNSYEQYF. The CDR3 region has the DNA TGTGCCAGCAGCCAAGGACTAAACTCCTACGAGCAGTACTTC.

This clone showed up just once. V gene TRBV5-5 combines with J gene TRBJ1-2; 10 bases are a match to TRBD1. Losses at the gene ends were 4 bases for V and 6 bases for J; bases not matched to a gene: 6. The CDR3 extends over 14 amino acids. Germline assignment: CDR1 SGHKS and CDR2 YYEKEE (reference sequence). The chain's CDR3 is CASSLRTGGHGYTF. CDR3 coding DNA: TGTGCCAGCAGCCTCCGGACAGGGGGACATGGCTACACCTTC.

The CDR3 nucleotides are TGTGCCAGTAGTATCTCCTCGTTACAGCACGCGATCTATGGCTACACCTTC. Translating it yields CASSISSLQHAIYGYTF. V usage is TRBV19 and J usage is TRBJ1-2; D is uncertain. Trimming removed 3 bases at V and 4 bases at J, with 21 bases between. The CDR3 has 17 residues. Per the germline V gene, CDR1 is LNHDA and CDR2 is SQIVND (reference sequence).

V and J are TRBV20-1 and TRBJ2-3; D remains unclear. The germline V gene encodes CDR1 DFQATT and CDR2 SNEGSKA (reference sequence). This CDR3 comprises 11 residues. V was trimmed by 5 bases and J by 2 bases, leaving 5 bases between them. In DNA form, the CDR3 reads TGCAGTGCTCCCTTCACAGATACGCAGTATTTT. Its translation is CSAPFTDTQYF.

The J gene is TRBJ2-7, the V gene TRBV18, with a weak D call TRBD1 (6 bases). The length of the CDR3 is 14 residues. Trimming took 6 bases from V and 2 from J, leaving 14 bases between them. Germline V gives CDR1 KGHSH, CDR2 LQKENI. The CDR3 nucleotides read TGTGCCAGCTCCCCTACAGGGTCGCCCTACGAGCAGTACTTC. The encoded protein is CASSPTGSPYEQYF.

The CDR3 sequence: CASSAGVSTDTQYF. DNA for the CDR3: TGTGCCAGTTCAGCAGGGGTCAGCACAGATACGCAGTATTTT. V is TRBV27 and J is TRBJ2-3; D might be TRBD1 (6 bases). The V gene's germline CDR1 is MNHEY and CDR2 SMNVEV (reference sequence). The CDR3 totals 14 residues. The V end was cut by 9 bases, the J end by 0 bases, with 13 bases between.

The V gene is TRBV2, the J gene TRBJ2-3, with 10 bases aligning to TRBD1. The junction had 6 bases not matched to a gene; V was cut back by 7 bases and J by 2 bases. The CDR3 consists of 15 residues. Per germline, CDR1 SNHLY and CDR2 FYNNEI. CDR3 protein: CASKVDRGFTDTQYF. CDR3 DNA sequence: TGTGCCAGCAAGGTGGACAGGGGGTTCACAGATACGCAGTATTTT.

The J gene is TRBJ2-7, the V gene TRBV28; 8 nucleotides agree with TRBD1. Germline V gene sequence: CDR1 MDHEN, CDR2 SYDVKM. Trimming took 5 bases from V and 2 from J; bases not matched to a gene: 5. The CDR3 covers 14 residues. DNA of the CDR3: TGTGCCAGCAGTCTGACAGGGGACACCTACGAGCAGTACTTC. Its protein product is CASSLTGDTYEQYF.

The V call is TRBV24-1, the J call TRBJ2-5; 7 bases map to TRBD2. Germline lookup yields CDR1 KGHDR and CDR2 SFDVKD. After removal of 3 bases from V and 5 bases from J, the junction contained 2 bases not matched to a gene. The CDR3 sequence is 13 residues long. CDR3 sequence: CATSDGGVETQYF. CDR3 nucleotide sequence: TGTGCCACCAGTGATGGGGGGGTGGAGACCCAGTACTTC.

V and J are TRBV7-3 and TRBJ1-2, with a tentative D call TRBD1 (5 bases). CDR3 length: 14 amino acids. Looked up from germline, CDR1 is SGHTA and CDR2 is FQGTGA. V lost 4 bases to trimming and J lost 2 bases, with 11 bases between them. In DNA, the CDR3 is TGTGCCAGCAGCTCCGGTACAGGCAACTATGGCTACACCTTC. This gives the protein CASSSGTGNYGYTF.

The rearrangement links TRBV6-6 to TRBJ2-5; the match to TRBD2 covers 8 bases. Germline V lookup: CDR1 MNHNY, CDR2 SVGAGI (reference sequence). The CDR3 covers 16 residues. V dropped 6 bases and J dropped 4; count of bases not matched to a gene: 13. The CDR3 protein is CASRPRRAGVRETQYF. CDR3 nucleotides: TGTGCCAGCAGGCCCCGCCGAGCGGGAGTTAGAGAGACCCAGTACTTC.

The chain joins TRBV3-1 (or the pseudogene TRBV3-2) to TRBJ2-1, with D possibly being TRBD2 (6 bases). From germline, CDR1 is LGHDT and CDR2 YNNKEL (reference sequence). Trimming left V 0 bases short and J 6 bases short, with 18 bases between. The CDR3 spans 17 residues. The DNA for the CDR3 is TGTGCCAGCAGCCAAGACCAGAGACTGGGGGGATTCAATGAGCAGTTCTTC. Protein sequence: CASSQDQRLGGFNEQFF.

The chain is built from TRBV15 and TRBJ2-2; TRBD1 agrees at 10 bases. Germline V gene lookup returns CDR1 LNHNV and CDR2 YYDKDF (reference sequence). With V trimmed by 5 bases and J by 10 bases, 10 bases remained unmatched. This CDR3 has 15 amino acids. The CDR3 DNA reads TGTGCCACCAGCGAGAGGGCAGGGACAGGGGAGGAGCTGTTTTTT. It specifies CATSERAGTGEELFF.

The V gene is TRBV19, the J gene TRBJ2-3, with 7 bases matching TRBD2. CDR3 length: 14 amino acids. CDR1 and CDR2 from the germline V gene are LNHDA and SQIVND (reference sequence). Trimming removed 7 bases from V and 3 bases from J; junction bases left unmatched: 7. CDR3 protein: CASISGGSTDTQYF. DNA for the CDR3: TGTGCCAGTATCAGCGGCGGGAGTACAGATACGCAGTATTTT.

This chain connects TRBV30 to TRBJ2-1, with D tentatively TRBD2 (6 bases). Trimming removed 1 base from V and 7 bases from J, with 14 bases in between. In germline, CDR1 is GTSNPN, CDR2 SVGIG (reference sequence). This CDR3 contains 14 residues. The CDR3 region is CAWSGRALANEQFF. CDR3 nucleotide sequence: TGTGCCTGGAGTGGCAGGGCACTAGCAAATGAGCAGTTCTTC.